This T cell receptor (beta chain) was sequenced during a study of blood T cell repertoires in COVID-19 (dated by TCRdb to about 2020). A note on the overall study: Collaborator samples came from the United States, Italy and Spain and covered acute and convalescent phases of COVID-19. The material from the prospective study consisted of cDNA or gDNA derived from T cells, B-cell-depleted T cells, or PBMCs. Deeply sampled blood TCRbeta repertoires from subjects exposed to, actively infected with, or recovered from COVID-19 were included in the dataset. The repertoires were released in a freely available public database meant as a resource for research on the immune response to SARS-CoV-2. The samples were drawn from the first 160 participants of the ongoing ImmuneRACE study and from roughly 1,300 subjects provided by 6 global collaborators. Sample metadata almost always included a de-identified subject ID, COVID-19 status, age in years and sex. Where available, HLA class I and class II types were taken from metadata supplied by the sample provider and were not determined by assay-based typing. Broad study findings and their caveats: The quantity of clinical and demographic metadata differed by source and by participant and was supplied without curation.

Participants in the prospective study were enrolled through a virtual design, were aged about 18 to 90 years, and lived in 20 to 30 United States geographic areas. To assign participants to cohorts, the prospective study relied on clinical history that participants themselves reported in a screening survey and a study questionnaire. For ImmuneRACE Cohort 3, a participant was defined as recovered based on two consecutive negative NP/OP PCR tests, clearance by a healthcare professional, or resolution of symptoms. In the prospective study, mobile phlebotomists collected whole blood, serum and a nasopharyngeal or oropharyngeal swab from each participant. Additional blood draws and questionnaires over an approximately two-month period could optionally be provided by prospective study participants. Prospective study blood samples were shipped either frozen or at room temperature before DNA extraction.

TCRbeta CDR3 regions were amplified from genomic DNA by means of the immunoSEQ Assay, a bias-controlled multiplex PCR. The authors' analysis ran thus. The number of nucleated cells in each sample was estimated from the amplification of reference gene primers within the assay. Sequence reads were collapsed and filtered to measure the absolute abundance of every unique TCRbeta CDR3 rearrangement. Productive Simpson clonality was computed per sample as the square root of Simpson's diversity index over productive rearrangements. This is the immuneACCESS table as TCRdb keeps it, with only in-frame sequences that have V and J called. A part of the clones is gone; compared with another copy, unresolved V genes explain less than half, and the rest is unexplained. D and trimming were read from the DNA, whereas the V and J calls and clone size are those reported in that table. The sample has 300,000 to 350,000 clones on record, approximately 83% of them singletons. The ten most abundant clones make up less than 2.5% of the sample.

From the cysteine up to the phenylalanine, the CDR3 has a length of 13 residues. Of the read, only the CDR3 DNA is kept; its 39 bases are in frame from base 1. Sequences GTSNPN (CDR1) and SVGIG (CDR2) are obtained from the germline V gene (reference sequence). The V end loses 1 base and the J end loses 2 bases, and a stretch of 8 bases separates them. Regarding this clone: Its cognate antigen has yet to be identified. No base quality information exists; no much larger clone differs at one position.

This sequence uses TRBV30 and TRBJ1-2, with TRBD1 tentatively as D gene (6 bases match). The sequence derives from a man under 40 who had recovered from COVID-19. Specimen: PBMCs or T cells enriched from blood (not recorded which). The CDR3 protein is CAWSEQGNYGYTF. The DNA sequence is TGTGCCTGGAGTGAACAGGGCAACTATGGCTACACCTTC.